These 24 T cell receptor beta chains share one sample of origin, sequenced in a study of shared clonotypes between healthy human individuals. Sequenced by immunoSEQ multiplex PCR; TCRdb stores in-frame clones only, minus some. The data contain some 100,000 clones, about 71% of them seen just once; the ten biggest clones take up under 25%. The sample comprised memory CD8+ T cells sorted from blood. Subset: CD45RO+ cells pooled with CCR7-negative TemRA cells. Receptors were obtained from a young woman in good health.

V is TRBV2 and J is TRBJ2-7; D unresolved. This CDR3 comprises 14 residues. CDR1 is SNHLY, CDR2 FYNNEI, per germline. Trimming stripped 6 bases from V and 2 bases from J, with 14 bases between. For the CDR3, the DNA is TGTGCCAGCAGCGAGACCCTTAGGACCTACGAGCAGTACTTC. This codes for CASSETLRTYEQYF.

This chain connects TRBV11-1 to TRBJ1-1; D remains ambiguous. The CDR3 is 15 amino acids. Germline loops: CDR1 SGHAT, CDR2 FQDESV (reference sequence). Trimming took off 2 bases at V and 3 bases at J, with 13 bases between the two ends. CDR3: CASSLTSPGDTEAFF. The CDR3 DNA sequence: TGTGCCAGCAGCTTAACTTCTCCGGGAGACACTGAAGCTTTCTTT.

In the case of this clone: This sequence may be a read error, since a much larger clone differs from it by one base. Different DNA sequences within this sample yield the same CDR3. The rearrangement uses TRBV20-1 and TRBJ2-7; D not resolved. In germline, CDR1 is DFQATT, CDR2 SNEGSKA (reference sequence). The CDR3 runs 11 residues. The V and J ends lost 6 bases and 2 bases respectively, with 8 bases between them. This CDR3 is CSAGEAYEQYF. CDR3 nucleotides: TGCAGTGCAGGCGAGGCCTACGAGCAGTACTTC.

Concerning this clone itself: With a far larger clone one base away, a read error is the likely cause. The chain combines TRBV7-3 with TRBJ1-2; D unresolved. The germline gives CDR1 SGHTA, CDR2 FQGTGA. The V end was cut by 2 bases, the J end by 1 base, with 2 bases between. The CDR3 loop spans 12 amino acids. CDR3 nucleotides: TGTGCCAGCAGCTTAGATAACTATGGCTACACCTTC. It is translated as CASSLDNYGYTF.

The chain's CDR3 is CASSSPLGSGSSYEQYF. The CDR3 coding sequence is TGTGCCAGCAGCTCTCCCCTTGGTAGCGGGAGCTCCTACGAGCAGTACTTC. The V and J genes are TRBV4-2 and TRBJ2-7; TRBD2 matches at 9 bases. Per germline, CDR1 LGHNA and CDR2 YNFKEQ. The CDR3 has 17 amino acids. The V and J ends lost 5 bases and 0 bases, in that order; junction bases with no gene match: 11.

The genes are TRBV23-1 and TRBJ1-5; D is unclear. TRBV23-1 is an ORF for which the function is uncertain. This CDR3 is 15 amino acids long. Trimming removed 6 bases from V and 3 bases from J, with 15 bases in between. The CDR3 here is CASRASRRFNQPQHF. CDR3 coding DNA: TGCGCCAGCAGAGCCTCACGACGGTTCAATCAGCCCCAGCATTTT.

The DNA for the CDR3 is TGTGCCATCAGTGAGCGGTCTCAAGAGACCCAGTACTTC. Protein: CAISERSQETQYF. V is TRBV10-3 and J is TRBJ2-5; no firm D call. Trimming left V 2 bases short and J 2 bases short, with 6 bases between. This CDR3 has 13 amino acids. CDR1 is ENHRY, CDR2 SYGVKD, per germline.

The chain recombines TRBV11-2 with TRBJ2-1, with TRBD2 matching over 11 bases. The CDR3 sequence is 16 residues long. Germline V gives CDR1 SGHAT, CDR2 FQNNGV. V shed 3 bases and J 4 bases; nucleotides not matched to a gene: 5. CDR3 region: CASSFLLAGVYNEQFF. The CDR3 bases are TGTGCCAGCAGCTTCCTACTAGCGGGAGTTTACAATGAGCAGTTCTTC. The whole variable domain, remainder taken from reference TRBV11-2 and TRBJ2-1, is EAGVAQSPRYKIIEKRQSVAFWCNPISGHATLYWYQQILGQGPKLLIQFQNNGVVDDSQLPKDRFSAERLKGVDSTLKIQPAKLEDSAVYLCASSFLLAGVYNEQFFGPGTRLTVL.

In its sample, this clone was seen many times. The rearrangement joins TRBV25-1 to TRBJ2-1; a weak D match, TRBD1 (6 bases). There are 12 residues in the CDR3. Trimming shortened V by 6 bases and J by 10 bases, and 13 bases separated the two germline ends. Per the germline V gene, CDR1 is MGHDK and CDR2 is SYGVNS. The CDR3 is CASSSPGEEQFF. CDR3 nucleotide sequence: TGTGCCAGCAGCTCCCCAGGGGAAGAGCAGTTCTTC.

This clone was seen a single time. The CDR3 DNA is TGTGCCAGCAGCCAAGATTTTGCGGGAGTCGGAGATACGCAGTATTTT. Translated: CASSQDFAGVGDTQYF. The chain employs TRBV14 and TRBJ2-3, with TRBD2 matching 7 bases. Unmatched junction bases numbered 8, after V lost 0 bases and J lost 5 bases. Germline lookup yields CDR1 SGHDN and CDR2 FVKESK. This CDR3 is built from 16 residues.

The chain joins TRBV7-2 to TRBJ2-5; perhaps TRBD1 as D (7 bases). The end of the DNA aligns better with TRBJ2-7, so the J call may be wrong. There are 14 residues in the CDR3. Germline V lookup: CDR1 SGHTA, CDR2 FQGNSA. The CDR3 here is CASSARGDSYEQYF. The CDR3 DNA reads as TGTGCCAGCAGCGCCAGGGGGGACTCCTACGAGCAGTACTTC.

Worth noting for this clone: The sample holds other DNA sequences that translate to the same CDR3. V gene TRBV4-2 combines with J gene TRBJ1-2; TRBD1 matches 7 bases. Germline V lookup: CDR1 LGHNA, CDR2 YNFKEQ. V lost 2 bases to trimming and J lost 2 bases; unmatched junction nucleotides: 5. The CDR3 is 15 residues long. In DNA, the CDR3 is TGTGCCAGCAGCCAACCGGGACAGCGGAACTATGGCTACACCTTC. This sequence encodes CASSQPGQRNYGYTF.

CDR3 sequence (DNA): TGTGCCAGCAGCGACAGATCTAACTATGGCTACACCTTC. This sequence encodes CASSDRSNYGYTF. V usage is TRBV6-1 and J usage is TRBJ1-2, with a weak D call TRBD1 (5 bases). The germline V and J ends were trimmed by 6 bases and 0 bases, with 8 bases remaining between them. CDR1 and CDR2 (germline): MNHNS, SASEGT. This CDR3 region has 13 residues.

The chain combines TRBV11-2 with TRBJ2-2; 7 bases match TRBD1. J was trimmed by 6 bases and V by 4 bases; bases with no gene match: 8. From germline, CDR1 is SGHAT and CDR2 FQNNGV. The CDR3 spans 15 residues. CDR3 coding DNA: TGTGCCAGCAGCTCACAGGGGAGCGGCGCCGGGGAGCTGTTTTTT. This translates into CASSSQGSGAGELFF. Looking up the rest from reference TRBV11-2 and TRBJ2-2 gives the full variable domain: EAGVAQSPRYKIIEKRQSVAFWCNPISGHATLYWYQQILGQGPKLLIQFQNNGVVDDSQLPKDRFSAERLKGVDSTLKIQPAKLEDSAVYLCASSSQGSGAGELFFGEGSRLTVL.

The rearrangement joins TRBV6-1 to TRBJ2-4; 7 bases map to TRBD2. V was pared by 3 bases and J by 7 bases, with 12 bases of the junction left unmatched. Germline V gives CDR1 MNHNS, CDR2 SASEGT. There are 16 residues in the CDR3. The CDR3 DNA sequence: TGTGCCAGCAGTGATGACTCAGGGAGGGGAGGGAACATTCAGTACTTC. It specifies CASSDDSGRGGNIQYF.

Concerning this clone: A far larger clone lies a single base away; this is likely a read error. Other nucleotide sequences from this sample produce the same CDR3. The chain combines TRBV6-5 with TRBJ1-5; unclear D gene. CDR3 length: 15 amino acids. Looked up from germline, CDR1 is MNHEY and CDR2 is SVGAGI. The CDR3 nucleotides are TGTGCCAGCAGTTACTCGGCAGGATTCAATCAGCCTCAGCATTTT. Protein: CASSYSAGFNQPQHF.

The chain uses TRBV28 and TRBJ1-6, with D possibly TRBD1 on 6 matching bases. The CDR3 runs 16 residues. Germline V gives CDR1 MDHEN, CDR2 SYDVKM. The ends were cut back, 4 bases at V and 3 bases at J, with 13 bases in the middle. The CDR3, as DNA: TGTGCCAGCAGTTCGAGGACAGACGGCTATAATTCACCCCTCCACTTT. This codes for CASSSRTDGYNSPLHF.

The CDR3, as DNA: TGTGCCAGCGGAACCCTTATCGGGAGGGCGAACAATGAGCAGTTCTTC. It encodes CASGTLIGRANNEQFF. This sequence joins TRBV2 and TRBJ2-1; 8 bases are a match to TRBD2. Trimming cost V 8 bases and J 5 bases; bases outside gene matches: 14. This CDR3 spans 16 amino acids. From germline, CDR1 is SNHLY and CDR2 FYNNEI.

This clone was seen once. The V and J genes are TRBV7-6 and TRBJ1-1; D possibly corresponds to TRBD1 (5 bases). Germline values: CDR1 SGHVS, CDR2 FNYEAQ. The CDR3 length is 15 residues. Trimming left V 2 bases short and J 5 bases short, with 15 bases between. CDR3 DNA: TGTGCCAGCAGCTTATCCGGGGGTCCGGGAACTGAAGCTTTCTTT. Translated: CASSLSGGPGTEAFF.

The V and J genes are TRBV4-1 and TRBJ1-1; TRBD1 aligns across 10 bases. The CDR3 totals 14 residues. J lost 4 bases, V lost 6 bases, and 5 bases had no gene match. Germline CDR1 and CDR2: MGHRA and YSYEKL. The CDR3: CASSRTGGSTEAFF. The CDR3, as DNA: TGCGCCAGCAGTCGGACAGGGGGTAGCACTGAAGCTTTCTTT.

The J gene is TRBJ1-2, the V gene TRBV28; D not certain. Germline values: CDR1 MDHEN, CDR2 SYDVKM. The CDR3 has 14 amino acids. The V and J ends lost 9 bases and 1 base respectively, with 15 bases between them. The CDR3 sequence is CARHPESINYGYTF. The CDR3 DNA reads TGTGCCAGACACCCGGAGTCCATTAACTATGGCTACACCTTC.

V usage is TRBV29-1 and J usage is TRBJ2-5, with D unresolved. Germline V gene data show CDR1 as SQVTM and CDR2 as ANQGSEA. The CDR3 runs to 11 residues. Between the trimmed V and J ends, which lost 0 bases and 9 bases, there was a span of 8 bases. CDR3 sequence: CSVEDRLAQYF. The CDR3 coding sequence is TGCAGCGTTGAAGACAGGCTGGCCCAGTACTTC.

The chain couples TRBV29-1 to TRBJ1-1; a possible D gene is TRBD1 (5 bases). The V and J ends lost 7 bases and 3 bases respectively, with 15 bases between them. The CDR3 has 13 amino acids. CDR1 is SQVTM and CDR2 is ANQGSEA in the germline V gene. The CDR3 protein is CSASGILYTEAFF. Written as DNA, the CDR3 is TGCAGCGCATCAGGGATCTTGTACACTGAAGCTTTCTTT.

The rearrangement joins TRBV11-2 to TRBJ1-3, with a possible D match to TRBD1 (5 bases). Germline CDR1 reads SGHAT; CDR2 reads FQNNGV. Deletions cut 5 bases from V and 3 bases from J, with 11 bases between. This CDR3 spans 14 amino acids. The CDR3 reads CASSPQGGGNTIYF. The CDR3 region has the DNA TGTGCCAGCAGCCCTCAGGGAGGTGGAAACACCATATATTTT.